A single sample is the source of the 4 T cell receptor beta chains below, sequenced in a study of cytomegalovirus exposure and HLA in healthy donors. The PCR contained 60 Vbeta and 13 Jbeta primers. Method: immunoSEQ multiplex PCR; TCRdb's copy keeps in-frame clones and lacks some. The repertoire has 90,000 to 120,000 clones, roughly 80% of them found once; the top ten carry approximately 2.2%. Material for sequencing was PBMCs. The origin of the receptors is a man younger than 40 in good health and CMV-seronegative.

The chain uses TRBV7-6 and TRBJ2-1; D is uncertain. CDR1 is SGHVS and CDR2 is FNYEAQ in the germline V gene. The CDR3 consists of 13 residues. Trimming removed 5 bases at V and 6 bases at J, with 11 bases between. The CDR3 nucleotides read TGTGCCAGCAGCCACGGCGGCAGCAATGAGCAGTTCTTC. Translation gives CASSHGGSNEQFF.

The genes are TRBV29-1 and TRBJ1-2, with D possibly matching TRBD1 (5 bases). The length of the CDR3 is 12 residues. V gave up 6 bases and J gave up 4 bases, with 12 bases separating them. The germline V gene has CDR1 SQVTM and CDR2 ANQGSEA. CDR3 amino acids: CSVQGLVYGYTF. CDR3 in DNA: TGCAGCGTCCAGGGCCTGGTCTATGGCTACACCTTC.

This clone is medium-sized (0.01 to 0.1%) within its sample. This chain uses TRBV2 with TRBJ2-1, with 10 positions matching TRBD2. The length of the CDR3 is 17 residues. Trimming cost V 4 bases and J 9 bases; bases outside gene matches: 15. CDR1 is SNHLY, CDR2 FYNNEI, per germline. The CDR3 nucleotides read TGTGCCAGCAGTGTCGGGACTAGCGACCGACGGTGGGGTGAGCAGTTCTTC. Translated: CASSVGTSDRRWGEQFF.

The genes are TRBV6-5 and TRBJ1-2; possible D gene TRBD1, 5 bases. Germline-derived CDR1 and CDR2 are MNHEY and SVGAGI. The ends were cut back, 2 bases at V and 10 bases at J, with 17 bases in the middle. The CDR3 runs to 14 residues. The CDR3 spells CASSYQGLGGDYTF. The DNA for the CDR3 is TGTGCCAGCAGTTACCAGGGACTTGGAGGGGACTACACCTTC.